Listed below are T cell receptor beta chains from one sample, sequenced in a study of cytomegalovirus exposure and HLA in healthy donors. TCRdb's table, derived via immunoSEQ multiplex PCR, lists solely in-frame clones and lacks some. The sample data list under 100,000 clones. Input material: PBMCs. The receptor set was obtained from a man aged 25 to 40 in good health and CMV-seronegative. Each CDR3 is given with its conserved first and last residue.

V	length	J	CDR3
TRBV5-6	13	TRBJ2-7	CASRTILRDEQYF
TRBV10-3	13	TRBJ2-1	CAISGLASDEQFF
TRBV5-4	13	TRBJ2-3	CASSRDSTDTQYF
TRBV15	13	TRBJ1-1	CATSERGRTEAFF
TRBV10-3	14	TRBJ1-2	CAIRPGQENYGYTF
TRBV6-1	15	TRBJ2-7	CASSELRGSAYEQYF
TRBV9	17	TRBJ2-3	CASSVRGGQGAADTQYF
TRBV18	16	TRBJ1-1	CASSLHMGQVDTEAFF
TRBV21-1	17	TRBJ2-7	CASSPEPTGPGGGEQYF
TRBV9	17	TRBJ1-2	CASSRNPGQGGSGGYTF
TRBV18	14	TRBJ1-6	CASSPTGSGSPLHF
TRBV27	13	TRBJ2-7	CASSLWSADQKYF
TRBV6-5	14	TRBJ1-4	CASSYRGRSEKLFF
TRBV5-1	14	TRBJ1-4	CASSPDRVDEKLFF
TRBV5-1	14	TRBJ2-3	CASSLLGRSDTQYF
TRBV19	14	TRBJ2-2	CASSIAGSTGELFF
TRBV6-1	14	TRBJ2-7	CASSRDRDIYEQYF
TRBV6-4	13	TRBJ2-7	CASATLAGNEQYF
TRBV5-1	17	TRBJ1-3	CANTLLKQGACGNTIYF
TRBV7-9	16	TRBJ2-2	CASSSWDSRNTGELFF
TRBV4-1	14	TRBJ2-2	CASSQGVRGGELFF
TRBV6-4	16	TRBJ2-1	CASAPLGGGSYNEQFF
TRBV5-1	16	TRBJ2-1	CASSPGSRGAYNEQFF
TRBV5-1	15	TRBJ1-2	CASSSSTVSNYGYTF
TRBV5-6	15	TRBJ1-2	CASSLASLGDYGYTF
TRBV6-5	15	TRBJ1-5	CASSYSGHSVQPQHF
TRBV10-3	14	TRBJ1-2	CAIHGPGGDYGYTF
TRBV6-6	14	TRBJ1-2	CASSTTGRGYGYTF
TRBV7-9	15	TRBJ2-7	CASSHIRDRGNEQYF
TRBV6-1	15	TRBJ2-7	CASSEEPSGSYEQYF
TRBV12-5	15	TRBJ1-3	CASKETRRSGNTIYF
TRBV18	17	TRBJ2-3	CASSLKPSGGGTDTQYF
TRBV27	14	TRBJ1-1	CASSPTGENTEAFF
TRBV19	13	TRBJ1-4	CASKWQVGEKLFF
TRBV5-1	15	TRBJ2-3	CASSRRGAGTDTQYF
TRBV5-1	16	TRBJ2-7	CASSFGFGTGGYEQYF
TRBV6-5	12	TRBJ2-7	CASSILAGEQYF
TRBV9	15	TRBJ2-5	CASSVDPGIGGTQYF
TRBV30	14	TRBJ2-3	CAWRTSGDTDTQYF